This T cell receptor (beta chain) is drawn from a study of graft-versus-host responses after intestinal transplantation. Turning to the study itself: Isolated intestinal, liver-intestinal, or multivisceral transplants had been given to the recipients. Every one of the recipients received anti-thymocyte globulin induction and afterwards took tacrolimus and steroids for around 3 years.

Profiling relied on immunoSEQ multiplex PCR, and the TCRdb table lists in-frame clones only, not all of them. Of about 130,000 clones listed, about 93% are singletons. Notes on this clone: Its target is unknown.

This CDR3 region has 15 residues. V was clipped by 0 bases and J by 4 bases, with 10 bases between them. Germline CDR1 MNHNY, CDR2 SVGAGI (reference sequence). Study-level findings and limits: Recipient marrow contained GvH clones, some of which appeared first in ileum or blood. Early declines in HvG clones that occurred post-transplant were associated with peak circulating GvH clone levels.

The sequenced sample was unstimulated CD4+ T cells sorted from spleen or lymph node cells, obtained before intestinal transplant. This chain connects TRBV6-6 to TRBJ2-1; D ambiguous. The TCR was taken from a human donor who received an intestinal transplant. CDR3 residues: CASSYSWLYYNEQFF. DNA for the CDR3: TGTGCCAGCAGTTACTCTTGGCTATATTACAATGAGCAGTTCTTC.